This T cell receptor beta chain was observed in a study of T cells in Graves' hyperthyroidism and ophthalmopathy. Study conclusions and caveats: Also found in blood were most expanded thyroid clonotypes above 0.001.

Amplified TCR beta CDR3 regions derived from RNA transcripts. The study used the HTBI primer set for a first-round RT-PCR of the TCR CDR3. TCRdb independently ran MiXCR on the multiplex PCR reads; one entry per CDR3 protein. The sample lists 250,000 or so distinct CDR3 sequences, roughly 15% occurring once. CDR1 and CDR2 (germline): SGHRS, YFSETQ. Trimming removed 4 bases at V and 2 bases at J, with 10 bases between. This CDR3 spans 13 amino acids. In patients aged 18 to 65, hyperthyroidism was newly diagnosed, with duration under 2 months. Blood from later-ophthalmopathy patients was taken at first hyperthyroidism diagnosis. The PBMCs had their origin in 7.5 to 10 ml of fresh peripheral blood. This clonotype was seen a handful of times. Antigen specificity is unknown.

This clonotype was obtained from a woman aged 50 to 60 with Graves' hyperthyroidism that later progressed to Graves' ophthalmopathy. The chain employs TRBV5-1 and TRBJ2-7; D perhaps matches TRBD1 (7 bases). Sequenced material: blood. The CDR3 nucleotides are TGCGCCAGCAGCGGAGGGACAGCCTACGAGCAGTACTTC. It codes for CASSGGTAYEQYF.